Here is one T cell receptor beta chain with its context. This entry belongs to a study of blood T cell repertoires in COVID-19. At the level of the study: The cDNA or gDNA used as material had been derived from T cells, B-cell-depleted T cells, or PBMCs.

Per the original methods: Reference gene primer amplification gave estimated nucleated cell counts. Here immunoSEQ multiplex PCR was the method, and the copy in TCRdb shows in-frame clones only, minus some. Clone size and V and J calls were adopted from that table, with D and trimming inferred from the DNA. The sample shows a few hundred thousand clones, roughly 85% of them seen only once. This CDR3 comprises 14 residues. Trimming cost V 0 bases and J 2 bases, with 8 bases left between them. Germline V gene lookup returns CDR1 SGHNT and CDR2 YYREEE (reference sequence). The chain has TRBV5-4 and TRBJ2-5; tentative D call: TRBD2 (5 bases). The receptor was derived from a man aged 60 to 75 who had recovered from COVID-19. Source material: peripheral blood. CDR3 protein: CASSLGTSQETQYF. The CDR3 DNA reads as TGTGCCAGCAGCTTGGGGACTTCTCAAGAGACCCAGTACTTC.